This TCR beta chain came from a study of Ad26.COV2.S vaccination and SARS-CoV-2 variants. Findings of the study overall: Greater spike-specific TCR breadth was seen in vaccine recipients than in placebo recipients. The TCR breadth and depth analyses may have understated or missed part of the total T cell responses.

This clone showed up just a few times. Its antigen is unknown. Here immunoSEQ multiplex PCR was the method, and the copy in TCRdb shows in-frame clones only, minus some. The data contain 350,000 to 450,000 clones, about four fifths of them singletons. The J segment lost 8 bases and the V segment lost 4 bases, leaving 5 bases of the junction unmatched. Per the germline V gene, CDR1 is MDHEN and CDR2 is SYDVKM. The CDR3 is made up of 14 amino acids. Treatment of the sample: approximately 18 received Ad26.COV2.S at low or high dose, single or two shots; roughly five received placebo; per-sample allocation not given. The samples were gathered on day 63 after the first injection of vaccine or placebo. What was given as vaccine was an Ad26 vector encoding Wuhan-strain SARS-CoV-2 spike.

The sequenced sample was peripheral blood, obtained in a trial of Ad26.COV2.S vaccine versus placebo. V gene TRBV28 combines with J gene TRBJ1-4; 9 bases agree with TRBD1. This TCR came from a person aged 18-65 years who received the Ad26.COV2.S COVID-19 vaccine or a placebo. CDR3 DNA sequence: TGTGCCAGCAGTTCCGGGACAGGGAAGGAAAAACTGTTTTTT. This gives the protein CASSSGTGKEKLFF. Full variable domain (outside the CDR3, taken from reference TRBV28 and TRBJ1-4): DVKVTQSSRYLVKRTGEKVFLECVQDMDHENMFWYRQDPGLGLRLIYFSYDVKMKEKGDIPEGYSVSREKKERFSLILESASTNQTSMYLCASSSGTGKEKLFFGSGTQLSVL.